The TCR beta chain under discussion was sequenced for a study of blood T cell repertoires in COVID-19. Study as a whole: Samples of COVID-19 (acute and convalescent) were obtained from the United States, Italy and Spain. T cells, B-cell-depleted T cells, or PBMCs provided the cDNA or gDNA that served as material.

Original processing methods: From reference gene primer amplification, estimates of nucleated cell counts were derived. This table comes from immunoSEQ multiplex PCR, and its TCRdb copy is limited to in-frame clones, with some not included. From that table come the V and J calls and clone size; the DNA was used to work out D and trimming. The repertoire holds about 200,000 clones, with 84% as singletons. The germline V gene encodes CDR1 SNHLY and CDR2 FYNNEI. V dropped 3 bases and J dropped 5 bases, with 4 bases sitting between them. This CDR3 has 11 residues. The source material was peripheral blood. The chain combines TRBV2 with TRBJ2-5; D is uncertain. The sequence was obtained from a human donor in a cohort sampled during active COVID-19. In DNA, the CDR3 is TGTGCCAGCAGTGAGCGGGAGACCCAGTACTTC. Amino acid sequence: CASSERETQYF.